Below, 5 T cell receptor beta chains from the same sample are listed, as sequenced in a study of brain T cells in children with intractable seizures. Here immunoSEQ multiplex PCR was the method, and the copy in TCRdb shows in-frame clones only, minus some. Of about 20,000 clones listed, 85% to 95% are singletons. The sample here was peripheral blood, taken at surgery. The receptors derive from a boy younger than 18 with focal cortical dysplasia and intractable seizures.

CDR3 sequence reads: CASSKGQGVNTEAFF. Here the CDR3 DNA reads TGTGCCAGCAGCAAAGGCCAGGGGGTGAACACTGAAGCTTTCTTT. The chain is built from TRBV21-1 and TRBJ1-1; whether TRBD1, the table's D call, matches the DNA was not checked. TRBV21-1 constitutes a pseudogene. The CDR3 runs 15 residues.

The chain is built from TRBV6-9 and TRBJ1-5; 12 nucleotides agree with TRBD1. The J segment lost 0 bases and the V segment lost 6 bases, leaving 9 bases of the junction unmatched. CDR3 length: 18 amino acids. Germline assignment: CDR1 MNHGY and CDR2 SVAAGI. The CDR3 spells CASRLRDRGLYSNQPQHF. CDR3 bases: TGTGCCAGCAGGCTCCGGGACAGGGGGCTCTATAGCAATCAGCCCCAGCATTTT.

CDR3 bases: TGCGCCAGCAGCTTTCAGGGGTGGGGCACTGAAGCTTTCTTT. It specifies CASSFQGWGTEAFF. The chain joins TRBV5-1 to TRBJ1-1, with D possibly matching TRBD1 (6 bases). The V gene's germline CDR1 is SGHRS and CDR2 YFSETQ. CDR3 length: 14 residues. The V end lost 2 bases, the J end lost 4 bases, and 12 bases lay between the germline ends.

The chain links TRBV9 to TRBJ2-7, with 8 bases that match TRBD2. This CDR3 region has 19 residues. V dropped 0 bases and J dropped 4; count of bases not matched to a gene: 18. Per germline, CDR1 SGDLS and CDR2 YYNGEE. This CDR3 is CASSVDGSGVGGGPYEQYF. The CDR3 nucleotides are TGTGCCAGCAGCGTAGACGGGAGTGGTGTGGGCGGGGGGCCATACGAGCAGTACTTC.

The chain combines TRBV7-9 with TRBJ1-2; D is unclear. Germline CDR1 SEHNR, CDR2 FQNEAQ (reference sequence). The CDR3 contains 13 residues. V was clipped by 1 base and J by 4 bases, with 7 bases between them. This CDR3 is CASSLGALYGYTF. The CDR3 DNA is TGTGCCAGCAGCTTAGGGGCGCTCTATGGCTACACCTTC.